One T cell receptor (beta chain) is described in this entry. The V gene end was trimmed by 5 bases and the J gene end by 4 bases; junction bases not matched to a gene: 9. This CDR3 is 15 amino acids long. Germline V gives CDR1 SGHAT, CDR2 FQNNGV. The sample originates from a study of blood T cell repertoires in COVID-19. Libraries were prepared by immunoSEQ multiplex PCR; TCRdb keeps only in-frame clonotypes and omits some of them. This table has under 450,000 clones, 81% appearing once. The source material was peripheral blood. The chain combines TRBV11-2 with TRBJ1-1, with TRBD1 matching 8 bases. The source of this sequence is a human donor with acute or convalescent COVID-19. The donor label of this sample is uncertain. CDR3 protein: CASSEQGALGTEAFF. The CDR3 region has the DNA TGTGCCAGCAGCGAGCAGGGGGCTTTGGGCACTGAAGCTTTCTTT.